These 32 T cell receptor beta chains originate from one sample sequenced in a study of CD8+ T cells in alopecia areata. Regarding treatment: oral pan-JAK inhibitor, 5-10 mg twice daily. Sequencing relied on a cDNA template that was reverse transcribed from extracted RNA. Assay: immunoSEQ multiplex PCR; the TCRdb copy retains only in-frame clones and omits some. The sample records 100,000 or so clones, 55% to 75% being singletons. This specimen consisted of CD8+ T cells sorted from blood, obtained at approximately week 60, from a patient treated with tofacitinib. The receptors shown here come from a human donor with alopecia areata.

DNA for the CDR3: TGTGCCAGCAGTCCAGCAGGTGGAGGCAATCAGCCCCAGCATTTT. It specifies CASSPAGGGNQPQHF. This chain connects TRBV27 to TRBJ1-5; D unclear. This CDR3 is built from 15 residues. The V end was cut by 5 bases, the J end by 2 bases, with 13 bases between. Germline V lookup: CDR1 MNHEY, CDR2 SMNVEV (reference sequence).

The CDR3 DNA reads as TGTGCCAGCAGCTTAGGCCGGACTAGCGGGGAGTCCTACAATGAGCAGTTCTTC. Translation gives CASSLGRTSGESYNEQFF. The rearrangement joins TRBV13 to TRBJ2-1; 12 nucleotides match TRBD2. Germline CDR1 reads PRHDT; CDR2 reads FYEKMQ (reference sequence). The CDR3 spans 18 residues. V lost 0 bases to trimming and J lost 1 base; unmatched junction nucleotides: 4.

The V and J genes are TRBV30 and TRBJ1-1; TRBD1 aligns across 8 bases. With V trimmed by 1 base and J by 6 bases, 10 bases remained unmatched. CDR1 is GTSNPN and CDR2 is SVGIG in the germline V gene (reference sequence). The CDR3 totals 15 residues. CDR3 sequence: CAWSEGAGGLSEAFF. CDR3 coding DNA: TGTGCCTGGAGTGAAGGGGCAGGGGGCCTATCTGAAGCTTTCTTT.

This chain joins TRBV15 and TRBJ1-2; 8 bases map to TRBD1. CDR1 and CDR2 (germline): LNHNV, YYDKDF (reference sequence). This CDR3 spans 18 amino acids. V lost 0 bases to trimming and J lost 0 bases; unmatched junction nucleotides: 9. Here the CDR3 DNA reads TGTGCCACCAGCAGAGAGGGAGGCCCGACAGGGGCTAACTATGGCTACACCTTC. Its protein is CATSREGGPTGANYGYTF.

The J gene is TRBJ2-7, the V gene TRBV5-6; D perhaps matches TRBD1 (7 bases). The length of the CDR3 is 16 residues. V was shortened by 4 bases and J by 4 bases, with 21 bases between the two germline ends. The V gene's germline CDR1 is SGHDT and CDR2 YYEEEE. CDR3 in DNA: TGTGCCAGCAGCCAACGAAACAGGGGTCGGGAGTACGAGCAGTACTTC. Protein: CASSQRNRGREYEQYF.

The V and J genes are TRBV15 and TRBJ2-1; 7 bases are shared with TRBD2. V dropped 0 bases and J dropped 8; count of bases not matched to a gene: 16. The CDR3 runs to 18 residues. Germline lookup yields CDR1 LNHNV and CDR2 YYDKDF (reference sequence). The CDR3 nucleotides are TGTGCCACCAGCAGAGATCTGGGGACGGGGGGAGGTTTGTATGAGCAGTTCTTC. Translating gives CATSRDLGTGGGLYEQFF.

This clone was found a few times. The chain uses TRBV6-5 and TRBJ1-5, with no clear D. Germline CDR1 is MNHEY and CDR2 is SVGAGI. This CDR3 has 15 residues. Trimming shortened V by 6 bases and J by 0 bases, and 12 bases separated the two germline ends. CDR3 amino acids: CASRIQDNSNQPQHF. Here the CDR3 DNA reads TGTGCCAGCAGAATCCAGGATAATAGCAATCAGCCCCAGCATTTT.

This clone was seen more than once but under ten times. The chain has TRBV29-1 and TRBJ1-2; D is possibly TRBD1 (5 bases). The germline gives CDR1 SQVTM, CDR2 ANQGSEA. The CDR3 extends over 13 amino acids. The V gene lost 2 bases and the J gene lost 7 bases, with 14 bases spanning the gap. CDR3 sequence: CSVEPGTAPGYTF. The CDR3 DNA sequence: TGCAGCGTTGAACCAGGGACGGCCCCTGGCTACACCTTC.

V and J are TRBV5-6 and TRBJ1-4, with no clear D. Trimming left V 0 bases short and J 3 bases short, with 6 bases between. Germline lookup yields CDR1 SGHDT and CDR2 YYEEEE. The CDR3 covers 14 residues. The CDR3 loop is CASSLGAPNEKLFF. The DNA of the CDR3 is TGTGCCAGCAGCTTGGGCGCGCCTAATGAAAAACTGTTTTTT.

This clone was observed a handful of times. V and J are TRBV25-1 and TRBJ2-2; unclear D gene. There are 12 residues in the CDR3. Germline loops: CDR1 MGHDK, CDR2 SYGVNS. Trimming cost V 6 bases and J 4 bases, with 6 bases left between them. DNA for the CDR3: TGTGCCAGCAGCCTTCCCACCGGGGAGCTGTTTTTT. As protein: CASSLPTGELFF.

J is TRBJ2-7 and V is TRBV9, with D possibly being TRBD1 or TRBD2 (6 bases each). V lost 3 bases, J lost 2 bases, and 12 bases lay in between. CDR1 and CDR2 from the germline V gene are SGDLS and YYNGEE. There are 14 residues in the CDR3. CDR3 bases: TGTGCCAGCAGCGCAGGAGGGGGGACCTACGAGCAGTACTTC. It yields the protein CASSAGGGTYEQYF.

V and J are TRBV7-8 and TRBJ1-6; TRBD1 matches 11 bases. This CDR3 has 14 amino acids. Trimming cost V 5 bases and J 9 bases; bases outside gene matches: 3. The V gene's germline CDR1 is SGHVS and CDR2 FQNEAQ. The CDR3 loop reads CASSGQGARSPLHF. For the CDR3, the DNA is TGTGCCAGCAGCGGACAGGGGGCGCGTTCACCCCTCCACTTT.

V gene TRBV9 combines with J gene TRBJ2-2; TRBD2 aligns across 7 bases. This CDR3 spans 17 amino acids. The V gene end was trimmed by 3 bases and the J gene end by 0 bases; junction bases not matched to a gene: 8. The germline gives CDR1 SGDLS, CDR2 YYNGEE. CDR3 DNA sequence: TGTGCCAGCAGCGCACCGGCGCTAGCGGCGAACACCGGGGAGCTGTTTTTT. The encoded protein is CASSAPALAANTGELFF.

In this sample, this clone turned up a few times. The chain has TRBV9 and TRBJ2-1; TRBD2 is a possible D gene (5 bases). The V and J ends lost 3 bases and 4 bases respectively, with 11 bases between them. Germline V gene lookup returns CDR1 SGDLS and CDR2 YYNGEE. The CDR3 is 14 amino acids. The CDR3 sequence: CASSDSGLYNEQFF. The CDR3 DNA reads as TGTGCCAGCAGCGACAGCGGCCTATACAATGAGCAGTTCTTC. Using reference TRBV9 and TRBJ2-1 for the parts outside the CDR3, the full variable domain is DSGVTQTPKHLITATGQRVTLRCSPRSGDLSVYWYQQSLDQGLQFLIQYYNGEERAKGNILERFSAQQFPDLHSELNLSSLELGDSALYFCASSDSGLYNEQFFGPGTRLTVL.

This chain joins TRBV5-6 and TRBJ1-2, with TRBD1 as a possible D gene (5 bases). The CDR3 runs to 13 residues. V was trimmed by 4 bases and J by 0 bases, leaving 7 bases between them. Germline values: CDR1 SGHDT, CDR2 YYEEEE. CDR3 DNA: TGTGCCAGCAGCCCGACAGCTAACTATGGCTACACCTTC. This gives the protein CASSPTANYGYTF.

This sequence joins TRBV9 and TRBJ2-7; TRBD2 matches at 9 bases. This CDR3 is 14 amino acids long. Germline lookup yields CDR1 SGDLS and CDR2 YYNGEE. After removal of 2 bases from V and 1 base from J, the junction contained 1 base not matched to a gene. For the CDR3, the DNA is TGTGCCAGCAGCGTTAGCGGGGGATCCTACGAGCAGTACTTC. Translated, it gives CASSVSGGSYEQYF.

This clone has a single count. This sequence joins TRBV25-1 and TRBJ2-1; 7 nucleotides match TRBD2. The CDR3 is made up of 11 amino acids. With V trimmed by 4 bases and J by 13 bases, 4 bases remained unmatched. Germline assignment: CDR1 MGHDK and CDR2 SYGVNS. CDR3 in amino acids: CASSAGLPQFF. CDR3 DNA: TGTGCCAGCAGTGCGGGACTACCCCAGTTCTTC.

The chain carries TRBV2 and TRBJ2-1; D not resolved. CDR3 size: 16 residues. V was shortened by 5 bases and J by 3 bases, with 17 bases between the two germline ends. Germline V gives CDR1 SNHLY, CDR2 FYNNEI. CDR3: CASSSSRARRYNEQFF. In nucleotides, the CDR3 is TGTGCCAGCAGTTCGAGTCGGGCTAGACGCTACAATGAGCAGTTCTTC. The entire variable domain, with the rest obtained from reference TRBV2 and TRBJ2-1, is as follows: EPEVTQTPSHQVTQMGQEVILRCVPISNHLYFYWYRQILGQKVEFLVSFYNNEISEKSEIFDDQFSVERPDGSNFTLKIRSTKLEDSAMYFCASSSSRARRYNEQFFGPGTRLTVL.

The chain couples TRBV6-1 to TRBJ1-2, with D unclear. CDR1 MNHNS and CDR2 SASEGT come from the germline V gene. The CDR3 runs 14 residues. V dropped 7 bases and J dropped 7 bases, with 19 bases sitting between them. As DNA, the CDR3 is TGTGCCAGCACCCTAGAGTCGTGGGGAGGTGGCTACACCTTC. Protein product: CASTLESWGGGYTF.

This chain connects TRBV7-6 to TRBJ2-3, with TRBD2 matching 14 bases. The CDR3 is 17 amino acids. The germline V gene encodes CDR1 SGHVS and CDR2 FNYEAQ. V dropped 4 bases and J dropped 4; count of bases not matched to a gene: 7. The CDR3 loop reads CASSSVPGLAGADTQYF. DNA for the CDR3: TGTGCCAGCAGCTCAGTTCCGGGACTAGCGGGGGCAGATACGCAGTATTTT.

With respect to this clone: At one of its ends the junction is not consistent with the germline gene, which may arise from a read error. The chain is built from TRBV7-7 and TRBJ1-5, with TRBD1 identical over 8 bases. Germline V gene sequence: CDR1 SSHAT, CDR2 FNYEAQ (reference sequence). The CDR3 is 13 amino acids. CDR3 sequence reads: CASSLRQGKPQHF. Here the CDR3 DNA reads TGTGCTAGCAGCTTACGACAGGGGAAGCCCCAGCATTTT.

This rearrangement joins TRBV13 to TRBJ2-5, with D tentatively TRBD1 (6 bases). Trimming cost V 5 bases and J 4 bases, with 11 bases left between them. The CDR3 runs to 13 residues. The germline V gene encodes CDR1 PRHDT and CDR2 FYEKMQ (reference sequence). CDR3 nucleotides: TGTGCCAGCAGCCCCGGGACAATAGAGACCCAGTACTTC. It specifies CASSPGTIETQYF.

The chain joins TRBV6-4 to TRBJ2-3, with TRBD2 identical over 12 bases. Germline V lookup: CDR1 MRHNA, CDR2 SNTAGT. CDR3 length: 15 residues. The J segment lost 5 bases and the V segment lost 5 bases, leaving 5 bases of the junction unmatched. CDR3 sequence reads: CASSLAGGHKDTQYF. CDR3 coding DNA: TGTGCCAGCAGTCTAGCGGGGGGGCACAAAGATACGCAGTATTTT.

This chain joins TRBV6-5 and TRBJ1-2, with D possibly matching TRBD1 (6 bases). Deletions cut 0 bases from V and 2 bases from J, with 10 bases between. This CDR3 comprises 15 residues. Germline assignment: CDR1 MNHEY and CDR2 SVGAGI. CDR3 residues: CASSYSTGLNYGYTF. In DNA form, the CDR3 reads TGTGCCAGCAGTTACTCGACAGGTTTAAACTATGGCTACACCTTC.

This chain uses TRBV9 with TRBJ1-6, with 9 nucleotides matching TRBD1. This CDR3 contains 16 residues. Per germline, CDR1 SGDLS and CDR2 YYNGEE. J was trimmed by 9 bases and V by 3 bases; bases with no gene match: 10. CDR3 nucleotide sequence: TGTGCCAGCAGCGCCATATCGGACAGGGGACGTTCACCCCTCCACTTT. This codes for CASSAISDRGRSPLHF.

This clone was detected a few times. J is TRBJ1-1 and V is TRBV13; 10 bases match TRBD1. Germline CDR1 is PRHDT and CDR2 is FYEKMQ (reference sequence). V dropped 5 bases and J dropped 3; count of bases not matched to a gene: 6. CDR3 length: 15 residues. CDR3 sequence: CASSAPGTGDTEAFF. The DNA for the CDR3 is TGTGCCAGCAGCGCACCCGGGACAGGGGACACTGAAGCTTTCTTT. The variable domain in full, completed from reference TRBV13 and TRBJ1-1, reads AAGVIQSPRHLIKEKRETATLKCYPIPRHDTVYWYQQGPGQDPQFLISFYEKMQSDKGSIPDRFSAQQFSDYHSELNMSSLELGDSALYFCASSAPGTGDTEAFFGQGTRLTVV.

The chain uses TRBV9 and TRBJ2-7; 11 bases line up with TRBD2. Germline CDR1 and CDR2: SGDLS and YYNGEE. This CDR3 contains 15 residues. J gave up 1 base and V 3 bases, and 3 bases lay outside the gene matches. The CDR3 DNA sequence: TGTGCCAGCAGCGAGGGACTAGCGGTTTCCTACGAGCAGTACTTC. Its protein is CASSEGLAVSYEQYF.

J is TRBJ2-1 and V is TRBV13, with D uncertain. This CDR3 is 15 amino acids long. V was pared by 0 bases and J by 0 bases, with 6 bases between. The germline CDR1 and CDR2 sequences are PRHDT and FYEKMQ (reference sequence). CDR3 sequence (DNA): TGTGCCAGCAGCTTAGGGACACACTCCTACAATGAGCAGTTCTTC. It encodes CASSLGTHSYNEQFF.

The chain uses TRBV6-5 and TRBJ2-3; TRBD1 aligns across 8 bases. Germline loops: CDR1 MNHEY, CDR2 SVGAGI. The V segment lost 5 bases and the J segment 3 bases; nucleotides outside the gene matches: 7. The CDR3 consists of 15 residues. CDR3 DNA: TGTGCCAGCAGTCACAGGGGGAGAGGGACAGATACGCAGTATTTT. It yields the protein CASSHRGRGTDTQYF.

This clone has just a few counts. The chain has TRBV30 and TRBJ2-1, with D possibly TRBD2 on 6 matching bases. Trimming cost V 8 bases and J 0 bases, with 8 bases left between them. Germline V CDR1 and CDR2: GTSNPN, SVGIG (reference sequence). The CDR3 is 12 amino acids. In nucleotides, the CDR3 is TGTGCCCGGGGGTACTCCTACAATGAGCAGTTCTTC. Its protein product is CARGYSYNEQFF.

The chain links TRBV7-2 to TRBJ2-3, with a possible D match to TRBD2 (6 bases). The CDR3 has 15 residues. Germline CDR1 is SGHTA and CDR2 is FQGNSA. V lost 2 bases and J 3 bases, leaving 12 bases between the germline ends. CDR3 sequence: CASSLFGGGTDTQYF. CDR3 nucleotides: TGTGCCAGCAGCTTATTCGGGGGTGGGACAGATACGCAGTATTTT.

This clone was counted between two and nine times. The chain links TRBV5-1 to TRBJ2-2; D is uncertain. Germline assignment: CDR1 SGHRS and CDR2 YFSETQ. CDR3 length: 13 residues. The germline V and J ends were trimmed by 5 bases and 3 bases, with 8 bases remaining between them. CDR3 in amino acids: CASSFGYTGELFF. In nucleotides, the CDR3 is TGCGCCAGCAGTTTCGGGTACACCGGGGAGCTGTTTTTT.